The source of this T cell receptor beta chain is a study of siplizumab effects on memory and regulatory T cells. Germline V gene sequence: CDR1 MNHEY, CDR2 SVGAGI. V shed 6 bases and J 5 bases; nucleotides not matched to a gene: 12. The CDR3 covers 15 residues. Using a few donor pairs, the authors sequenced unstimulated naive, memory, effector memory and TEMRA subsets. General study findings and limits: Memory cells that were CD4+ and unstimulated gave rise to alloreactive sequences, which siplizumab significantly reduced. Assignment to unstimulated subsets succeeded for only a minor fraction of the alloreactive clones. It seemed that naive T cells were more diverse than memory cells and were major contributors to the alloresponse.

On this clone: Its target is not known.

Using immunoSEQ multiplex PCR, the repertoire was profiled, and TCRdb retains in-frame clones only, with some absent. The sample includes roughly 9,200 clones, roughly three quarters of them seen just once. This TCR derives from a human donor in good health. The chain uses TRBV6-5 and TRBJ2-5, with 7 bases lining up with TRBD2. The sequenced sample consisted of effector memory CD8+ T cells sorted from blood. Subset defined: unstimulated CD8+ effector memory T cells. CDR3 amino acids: CASRTGAGEGETQYF. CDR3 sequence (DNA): TGTGCCAGCAGGACGGGCGCGGGAGAGGGGGAGACCCAGTACTTC.